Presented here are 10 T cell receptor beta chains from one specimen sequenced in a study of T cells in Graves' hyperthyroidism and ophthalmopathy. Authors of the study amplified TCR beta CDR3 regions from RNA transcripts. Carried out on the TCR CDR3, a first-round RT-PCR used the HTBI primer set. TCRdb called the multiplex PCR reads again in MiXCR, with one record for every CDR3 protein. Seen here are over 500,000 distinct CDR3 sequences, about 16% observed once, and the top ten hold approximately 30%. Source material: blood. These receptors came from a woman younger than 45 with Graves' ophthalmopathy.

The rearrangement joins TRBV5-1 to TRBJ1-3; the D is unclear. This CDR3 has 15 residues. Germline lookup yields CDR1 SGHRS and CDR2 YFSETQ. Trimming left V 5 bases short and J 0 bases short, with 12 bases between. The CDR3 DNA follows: TGCGCCAGCAGGACCGGTTTAGACTCTGGAAACACCATATATTTT. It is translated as CASRTGLDSGNTIYF.

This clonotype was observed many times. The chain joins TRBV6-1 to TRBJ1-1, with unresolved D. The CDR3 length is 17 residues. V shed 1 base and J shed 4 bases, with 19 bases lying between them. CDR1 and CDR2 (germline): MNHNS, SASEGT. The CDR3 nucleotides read TGTGCCAGCAGTGAAGAGAGGCCGGGCCCCCGAGGCACTGAAGCTTTCTTT. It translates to CASSEERPGPRGTEAFF.

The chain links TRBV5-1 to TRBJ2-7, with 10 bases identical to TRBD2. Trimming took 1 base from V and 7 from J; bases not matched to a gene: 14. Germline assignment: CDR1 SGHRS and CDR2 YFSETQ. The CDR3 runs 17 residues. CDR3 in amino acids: CASSLTSGTFLVGEQYF. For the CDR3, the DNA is TGCGCCAGCAGCTTGACTAGCGGGACTTTCCTGGTGGGGGAGCAGTACTTC.

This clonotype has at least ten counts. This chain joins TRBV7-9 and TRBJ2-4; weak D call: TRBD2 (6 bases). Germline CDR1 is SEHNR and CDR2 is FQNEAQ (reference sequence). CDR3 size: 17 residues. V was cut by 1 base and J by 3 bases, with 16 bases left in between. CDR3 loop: CASSLGFGGNGKNIQYF. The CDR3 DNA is TGTGCCAGCAGCTTAGGGTTTGGCGGGAACGGCAAAAACATTCAGTACTTC.

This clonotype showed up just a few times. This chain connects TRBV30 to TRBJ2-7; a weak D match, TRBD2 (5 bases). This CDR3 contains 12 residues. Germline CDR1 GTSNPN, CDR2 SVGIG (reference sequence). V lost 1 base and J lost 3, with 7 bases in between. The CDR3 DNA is TGTGCCTGGAGTGCGGACTTCTACGAGCAGTACTTC. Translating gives CAWSADFYEQYF.

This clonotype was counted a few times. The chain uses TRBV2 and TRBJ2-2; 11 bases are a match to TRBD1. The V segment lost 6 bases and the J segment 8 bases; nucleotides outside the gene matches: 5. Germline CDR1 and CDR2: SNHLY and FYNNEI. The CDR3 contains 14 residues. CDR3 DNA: TGTGCCAGCAGGGACAGGGGGCAGAGGGGGGAGCTGTTTTTT. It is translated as CASRDRGQRGELFF.

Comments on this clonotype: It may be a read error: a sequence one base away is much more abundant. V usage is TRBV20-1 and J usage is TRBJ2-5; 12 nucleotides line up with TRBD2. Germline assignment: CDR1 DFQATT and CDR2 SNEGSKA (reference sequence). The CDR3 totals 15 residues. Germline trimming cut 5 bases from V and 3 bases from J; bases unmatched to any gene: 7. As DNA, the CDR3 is TGCAGTGCTGAACTAGCGGGAGGAGGGGAAGAGACCCAGTACTTC. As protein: CSAELAGGGEETQYF.

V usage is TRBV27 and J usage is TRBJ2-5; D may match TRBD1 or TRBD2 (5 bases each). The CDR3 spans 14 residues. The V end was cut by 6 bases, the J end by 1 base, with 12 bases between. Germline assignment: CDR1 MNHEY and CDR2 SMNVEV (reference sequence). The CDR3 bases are TGTGCCAGCAGCTGGGGGAACGGCCAAGAGACCCAGTACTTC. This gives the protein CASSWGNGQETQYF.

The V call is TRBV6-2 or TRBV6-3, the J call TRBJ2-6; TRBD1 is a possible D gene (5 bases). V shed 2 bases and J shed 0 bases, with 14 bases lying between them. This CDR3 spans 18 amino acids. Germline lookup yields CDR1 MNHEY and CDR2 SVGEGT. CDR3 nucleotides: TGTGCCAGCAGTTACCGGCAGGGCATGCTCTCTGGGGCCAACGTCCTGACTTTC. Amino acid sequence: CASSYRQGMLSGANVLTF.

This CDR3 reads CASSSMDRDGINEQFF. CDR3 coding DNA: TGTGCCAGCAGCTCCATGGACAGGGATGGGATCAATGAGCAGTTCTTC. This chain uses TRBV5-4 with TRBJ2-1, with 8 bases lining up with TRBD1. The CDR3 has 16 amino acids. V was clipped by 3 bases and J by 6 bases; unmatched bases: 11. Germline V gene data show CDR1 as SGHNT and CDR2 as YYREEE (reference sequence).